Each of the 15 T cell receptor beta chains below was sequenced from the same sample in a study of vaccination and CD4 T cells after COVID-19. The Oncomine TCR Beta short-read assay was applied to DNA of cultured CD4+ T cells. TCRdb reprocessed the PCR reads with MiXCR, giving one entry per CDR3 protein. Of around 9,300 distinct CDR3 sequences listed, around 37% were seen once; the top ten hold around 16%. Regarding treatment: approximately 9-day PBMC culture with coronavirus spike peptide pools or control peptides (ViraFEST assay). What these receptors recognize is not known. The source material was CD4+ T cells from blood, cultured in vitro. The origin of the receptors is a human donor who had recovered from COVID-19.

The genes are TRBV12-3 or TRBV12-4 and TRBJ2-3, with D perhaps being TRBD1 or TRBD2 (5 bases each). Trimming took 3 bases from V and 2 from J, leaving 12 bases between them. The CDR3 sequence is 15 residues long. The CDR3 sequence is CASSFGQGVTDTQYF. The CDR3 DNA reads TGTGCCAGCAGTTTCGGGCAGGGAGTCACAGATACGCAGTATTTT.

This clonotype was counted only a few times. The chain recombines TRBV6-1 with TRBJ1-3; no definite D call. The CDR3 is 14 amino acids. Deletions cut 3 bases from V and 1 base from J, with 7 bases between. CDR1 MNHNS and CDR2 SASEGT come from the germline V gene. DNA of the CDR3: TGTGCCAGCAGTGAGAAAGGGTCTGGAAACACCATATATTTT. This codes for CASSEKGSGNTIYF.

The chain carries TRBV20-1 and TRBJ1-2, with D hard to call. The CDR3 extends over 13 amino acids. Trimming removed 2 bases at V and 8 bases at J, with 15 bases between. The germline CDR1 and CDR2 sequences are DFQATT and SNEGSKA (reference sequence). The CDR3 DNA reads as TGCAGTGCTAGACAACGCGCCGTTATAGGCTACACCTTC. It encodes CSARQRAVIGYTF.

The chain is built from TRBV19 and TRBJ1-5; 7 bases match TRBD1. The CDR3 runs to 15 residues. Looked up from germline, CDR1 is LNHDA and CDR2 is SQIVND (reference sequence). The J segment lost 3 bases and the V segment lost 4 bases, leaving 6 bases of the junction unmatched. Here the CDR3 reads CASSTGGNYNQPQHF. The DNA of the CDR3 is TGTGCCAGTAGTACAGGGGGAAACTACAATCAGCCCCAGCATTTT. Together with reference TRBV19 and TRBJ1-5, the CDR3 gives the full variable domain: DGGITQSPKYLFRKEGQNVTLSCEQNLNHDAMYWYRQDPGQGLRLIYYSQIVNDFQKGDIAEGYSVSREKKESFPLTVTSAQKNPTAFYLCASSTGGNYNQPQHFGDGTRLSIL.

By sample share, this clonotype is medium-sized. J is TRBJ2-1 and V is TRBV5-1, with D perhaps given as TRBD1 or TRBD2 (5 bases each). This CDR3 has 16 amino acids. Germline loops: CDR1 SGHRS, CDR2 YFSETQ. V was cut by 5 bases and J by 3 bases, with 18 bases left in between. DNA for the CDR3: TGCGCCAGCAGTCCCATTCCGGGACCCGACTACAATGAGCAGTTCTTC. Translation gives CASSPIPGPDYNEQFF.

This clonotype was seen only a few times. This sequence joins TRBV6-1 and TRBJ2-2; 8 bases fit TRBD2. Per germline, CDR1 MNHNS and CDR2 SASEGT. The CDR3 length is 16 residues. V shed 10 bases and J 4 bases; nucleotides not matched to a gene: 14. The CDR3 spells CATHREGGRVTGELFF. CDR3 nucleotide sequence: TGTGCCACCCACCGGGAGGGGGGGCGGGTCACCGGGGAGCTGTTTTTT.

The gene calls are TRBV21-1 and TRBJ2-3. TRBV21-1 is a recognized pseudogene. The CDR3 length is 13 residues. The chain's CDR3 is CASSKGTGDTQYF. The CDR3 DNA sequence: TGTGCCAGCAGCAAAGGTACGGGAGATACGCAGTATTTT.

This clonotype was detected only once. The chain joins TRBV7-9 to TRBJ2-7; TRBD1 aligns across 11 bases. Germline values: CDR1 SEHNR, CDR2 FQNEAQ (reference sequence). CDR3 length: 17 amino acids. Trimming removed 0 bases from V and 3 bases from J; junction bases left unmatched: 7. CDR3 region: CASSLASWGTGGYEQYF. In DNA form, the CDR3 reads TGTGCCAGCAGCTTAGCTAGTTGGGGGACAGGGGGCTACGAGCAGTACTTC.

The chain is built from TRBV2 and TRBJ2-3, with 9 nucleotides matching TRBD2. The V segment lost 6 bases and the J segment 1 base; nucleotides outside the gene matches: 11. CDR1 is SNHLY and CDR2 is FYNNEI in the germline V gene. The CDR3 spans 17 residues. Written as DNA, the CDR3 is TGTGCCAGCAGCGCCCCCAGGTGGACTAGCGGCACAGATACGCAGTATTTT. It is translated as CASSAPRWTSGTDTQYF.

This clonotype has only a few counts. This sequence joins TRBV2 and TRBJ1-2; 8 bases are a match to TRBD1. Germline V gene sequence: CDR1 SNHLY, CDR2 FYNNEI. CDR3 size: 14 residues. Trimming took 2 bases from V and 4 from J; bases not matched to a gene: 3. DNA of the CDR3: TGTGCCAGCAGTGAACCAGGGGGCGGCTATGGCTACACCTTC. Protein sequence: CASSEPGGGYGYTF.

This rearrangement joins TRBV12-3 or TRBV12-4 to TRBJ2-7; D might be TRBD1 or TRBD2, each matching 6 bases. V lost 1 base to trimming and J lost 5 bases, with 21 bases between them. This CDR3 is built from 17 residues. The CDR3 nucleotides are TGTGCCAGCAGTTTAGACCCCCCCGGGGGCTGGACTAACGAGCAGTACTTC. Translated: CASSLDPPGGWTNEQYF.

This clonotype was detected only a few times. The rearrangement uses TRBV2 and TRBJ2-6; D not resolved. The CDR3 is made up of 15 amino acids. Trimming left V 8 bases short and J 0 bases short, with 11 bases between. The germline gives CDR1 SNHLY, CDR2 FYNNEI. CDR3 sequence reads: CASPVGHSGANVLTF. The CDR3 DNA sequence: TGTGCCAGCCCTGTCGGTCACTCTGGGGCCAACGTCCTGACTTTC.

J is TRBJ1-2 and V is TRBV19, with D possibly matching TRBD1 (5 bases). CDR1 and CDR2 from the germline V gene are LNHDA and SQIVND (reference sequence). The CDR3 sequence is 14 residues long. Trimming shortened V by 3 bases and J by 4 bases, and 12 bases separated the two germline ends. Here the CDR3 DNA reads TGTGCCAGTAGTATGAGGGGAAGGGGCTATGGCTACACCTTC. Translation: CASSMRGRGYGYTF.

This clonotype appeared a few times. This chain links TRBV24-1 with TRBJ1-5; D not resolved. The CDR3 is made up of 15 amino acids. Trimming took off 4 bases at V and 0 bases at J, with 9 bases between the two ends. Germline assignment: CDR1 KGHDR and CDR2 SFDVKD. CDR3 nucleotides: TGTGCCACCAGTGACCTTCGGGGTAGCAATCAGCCCCAGCATTTT. Its translation: CATSDLRGSNQPQHF.

Only a few counts were recorded for this clonotype. The chain carries TRBV5-1 and TRBJ2-3; 11 bases fit TRBD2. The J segment lost 6 bases and the V segment lost 6 bases, leaving 3 bases of the junction unmatched. This CDR3 has 13 residues. From germline, CDR1 is SGHRS and CDR2 YFSETQ. CDR3 protein: CASKTSGADTQYF. The DNA of the CDR3 is TGCGCCAGCAAGACTAGCGGGGCTGATACGCAGTATTTT.